Shown below are 16 T cell receptor beta chains from a single sample sequenced in a study of T cell responses to AZD1222 COVID-19 vaccine (dated by TCRdb to the early 2020s). The time point tag for this specimen amounts to: baseline before first vaccination. Libraries were constructed by the immunoSEQ multiplex PCR assay. TCRdb took over this immuneACCESS table, retaining in-frame rearrangements with V and J assigned. Such tables are incomplete; in checked studies, under half of the missing clones stem from an unresolved V gene, and the remainder is unexplained. The sample contains 100,000 or so clones, just over 85% of them found a single time. The ten largest account for roughly 6.3% of the sample. Sequences were derived from peripheral blood, sampled on day 0 of AZD1222 vaccination. These receptor sequences come from an adult in good health.

The CDR3 bases are TGCAGCGTTGTTTTCTGGTCGGGGCCGGCCACTGAAGCTTTCTTT. Translation: CSVVFWSGPATEAFF. V and J are TRBV29-1 and TRBJ1-1; perhaps TRBD1 as D (5 bases). The CDR3 length is 15 residues. Looked up from germline, CDR1 is SQVTM and CDR2 is ANQGSEA. Trimming took 4 bases from V and 4 from J, leaving 19 bases between them.

J is TRBJ2-3 and V is TRBV7-3; 8 bases align to TRBD2. The V and J ends lost 5 bases and 7 bases, in that order; junction bases with no gene match: 11. This CDR3 comprises 15 residues. The germline V gene encodes CDR1 SGHTA and CDR2 FQGTGA. The CDR3 DNA reads TGTGCCAGCAGCCGGCAAGCGGGAGAGAGATATACGCAGTATTTT. This gives the protein CASSRQAGERYTQYF. The full variable domain, rest sourced from reference TRBV7-3 and TRBJ2-3, is GAGVSQTPSNKVTEKGKYVELRCDPISGHTALYWYRQSLGQGPEFLIYFQGTGAADDSGLPNDRFFAVRPEGSVSTLKIQRTERGDSAVYLCASSRQAGERYTQYFGPGTRLTVL.

The gene calls are TRBV6-1 and TRBJ2-5; the D is unclear. CDR1 is MNHNS, CDR2 SASEGT, per germline. Trimming left V 0 bases short and J 5 bases short, with 4 bases between. The CDR3 covers 12 residues. The chain's CDR3 is CASSEARETQYF. The CDR3 coding sequence is TGTGCCAGCAGTGAAGCACGGGAGACCCAGTACTTC.

This clone has only a few counts. This chain uses TRBV11-2 with TRBJ2-3, with TRBD1 matching over 7 bases. Germline CDR1 and CDR2: SGHAT and FQNNGV. The CDR3 runs 15 residues. The V segment lost 3 bases and the J segment 6 bases; nucleotides outside the gene matches: 9. CDR3 loop: CASSFGYRGIDTQYF. In DNA form, the CDR3 reads TGTGCCAGCAGCTTCGGGTACAGGGGTATTGATACGCAGTATTTT.

CDR3 nucleotides: TGTGCCAGCAGTTACTCGGAGCTCTACGAGCAGTACTTC. Amino acids: CASSYSELYEQYF. The chain is built from TRBV6-5 and TRBJ2-7; D remains unclear. The CDR3 consists of 13 residues. CDR1 and CDR2 (germline): MNHEY, SVGAGI. V dropped 0 bases and J dropped 3 bases, with 6 bases sitting between them.

The V gene is TRBV19, the J gene TRBJ2-7; D gene uncertain. Looked up from germline, CDR1 is LNHDA and CDR2 is SQIVND (reference sequence). Trimming removed 7 bases from V and 4 bases from J, with 8 bases in between. CDR3 length: 11 amino acids. Here the CDR3 reads CASTLGYEQYF. CDR3 in DNA: TGTGCCAGTACCCTAGGGTACGAGCAGTACTTC.

This chain connects TRBV29-1 to TRBJ1-2; D remains ambiguous. Germline V gene sequence: CDR1 SQVTM, CDR2 ANQGSEA. The CDR3 contains 12 residues. Trimming left V 4 bases short and J 1 base short, with 7 bases between. Here the CDR3 DNA reads TGCAGCGTTGGGGCCTTTAACTATGGCTACACCTTC. Translation gives CSVGAFNYGYTF.

The rearrangement uses TRBV15 and TRBJ1-2, with 7 bases fitting TRBD1. Germline V gene lookup returns CDR1 LNHNV and CDR2 YYDKDF (reference sequence). The CDR3 loop spans 14 amino acids. J was trimmed by 0 bases and V by 5 bases; bases with no gene match: 3. The CDR3 reads CATSPGTANYGYTF. In DNA form, the CDR3 reads TGTGCCACCAGCCCCGGGACAGCTAACTATGGCTACACCTTC.

J is TRBJ1-4 and V is TRBV7-2, with TRBD1 identical over 8 bases. After removal of 5 bases from V and 7 bases from J, the junction contained 12 bases not matched to a gene. Germline-derived CDR1 and CDR2 are SGHTA and FQGNSA. This CDR3 is built from 16 residues. CDR3 in DNA: TGTGCCAGCAGCACCCGATGGACAGGGAGGGCTGAAAAACTGTTTTTT. Protein sequence: CASSTRWTGRAEKLFF.

The V gene is TRBV19, the J gene TRBJ1-2; D not resolved. Germline CDR1 reads LNHDA; CDR2 reads SQIVND (reference sequence). V shed 9 bases and J shed 6 bases, with 17 bases lying between them. This CDR3 has 13 amino acids. The CDR3 region is CASYTGPWNGYTF. The DNA for the CDR3 is TGTGCCAGCTATACCGGCCCCTGGAATGGCTACACCTTC.

The rearrangement links TRBV6-1 to TRBJ1-1; D is uncertain. The CDR3 totals 13 residues. CDR1 is MNHNS and CDR2 is SASEGT in the germline V gene. The ends were cut back, 3 bases at V and 2 bases at J, with 7 bases in the middle. This CDR3 reads CASSDQENTEAFF. CDR3 nucleotide sequence: TGTGCCAGCAGTGATCAGGAAAACACTGAAGCTTTCTTT.

Turning to this clone: Within the sample, other DNA sequences also encode this same CDR3. This chain connects TRBV18 to TRBJ2-5; no clear D. Per the germline V gene, CDR1 is KGHSH and CDR2 is LQKENI. The ends were cut back, 3 bases at V and 5 bases at J, with 4 bases in the middle. This CDR3 spans 11 amino acids. The CDR3 DNA reads as TGTGCCAGCTCACCGGGGGAGACCCAGTACTTC. This codes for CASSPGETQYF.

The CDR3 DNA sequence: TGTGCCAGCAGCAAGAACGGACAGGGTGGTACGCAGTATTTT. Amino acids: CASSKNGQGGTQYF. This chain joins TRBV7-2 and TRBJ2-3, with 8 bases lining up with TRBD1. The V gene's germline CDR1 is SGHTA and CDR2 FQGNSA. This CDR3 comprises 14 residues. Trimming removed 5 bases from V and 8 bases from J; junction bases left unmatched: 9.

About this clone: Other DNA sequences in this sample translate to the same CDR3. The chain recombines TRBV4-1 with TRBJ1-2; no clear D. The ends were cut back, 0 bases at V and 7 bases at J, with 6 bases in the middle. This CDR3 has 12 amino acids. The V gene's germline CDR1 is MGHRA and CDR2 YSYEKL. The CDR3, as DNA: TGCGCCAGCAGCCAAGAAGCCGGTGGCTACACCTTC. This codes for CASSQEAGGYTF.

This chain uses TRBV5-5 with TRBJ2-7; 7 bases align to TRBD1. Germline V CDR1 and CDR2: SGHKS, YYEKEE (reference sequence). V lost 3 bases, J lost 6 bases, and 6 bases stayed unmatched. The CDR3 covers 13 residues. CDR3: CASSYATGIEQYF. CDR3 nucleotides: TGTGCCAGCAGCTACGCGACAGGGATCGAGCAGTACTTC.

A few counts support this clone. The genes are TRBV30 and TRBJ2-7; D is unresolved. Germline V gene sequence: CDR1 GTSNPN, CDR2 SVGIG (reference sequence). The V end was cut by 6 bases, the J end by 2 bases, with 14 bases between. The CDR3 is 13 amino acids. The CDR3 loop reads CACNGIRAYEQYF. The CDR3 DNA sequence: TGTGCCTGCAATGGGATAAGGGCCTACGAGCAGTACTTC.